Below, 32 T cell receptor beta chains from the same sample are listed, as sequenced in a study of blood T cell repertoires in COVID-19. The data were produced by immunoSEQ multiplex PCR, yet TCRdb's version contains in-frame clones alone and is incomplete. The sample has about 220,000 clones, around three quarters seen once. Sequenced input: peripheral blood. The receptors were sampled from a woman in her 70s with acute or convalescent COVID-19.

The rearrangement joins TRBV10-1 to TRBJ1-6; the D is unclear. The CDR3 consists of 15 residues. Trimming shortened V by 10 bases and J by 8 bases, and 21 bases separated the two germline ends. Germline CDR1 and CDR2: WNHNN and SYGVQD (reference sequence). The CDR3 DNA reads as TGCGCCACCGAGGCACGGTCCGCACGTTATTCACCCCTCCACTTT. It yields the protein CATEARSARYSPLHF.

This chain connects TRBV7-2 to TRBJ2-3; unclear D gene. Germline V gives CDR1 SGHTA, CDR2 FQGNSA. The CDR3 covers 16 residues. The V end lost 0 bases, the J end lost 0 bases, and 10 bases lay between the germline ends. This chain's CDR3 is CASSLAIAPSTDTQYF. The CDR3 bases are TGTGCCAGCAGCTTAGCGATAGCCCCTAGCACAGATACGCAGTATTTT. The whole variable domain, filled in from reference TRBV7-2 and TRBJ2-3, reads GAGVSQSPSNKVTEKGKDVELRCDPISGHTALYWYRQSLGQGLEFLIYFQGNSAPDKSGLPSDRFSAERTGGSVSTLTIQRTQQEDSAVYLCASSLAIAPSTDTQYFGPGTRLTVL.

Worth noting for this clone: A much larger clone differs from this one at a single base, so this may be a read error. V usage is TRBV7-2 and J usage is TRBJ1-2; D possibly corresponds to TRBD1 (6 bases). Germline V gene sequence: CDR1 SGHTA, CDR2 FQGNSA. The CDR3 contains 13 residues. The ends were cut back, 5 bases at V and 1 base at J, with 8 bases in the middle. CDR3 nucleotides: TGTGCCAGCAGCCCGGACAGTAACTATGGCTACACCTTC. Its protein product is CASSPDSNYGYTF.

The chain couples TRBV18 to TRBJ2-5; D gene ambiguous. V was shortened by 1 base and J by 4 bases, with 10 bases between the two germline ends. This CDR3 is 14 amino acids long. The germline V gene encodes CDR1 KGHSH and CDR2 LQKENI. The CDR3 DNA reads as TGTGCCAGCTCACCACAGAGTAAATCAGAGACCCAGTACTTC. It codes for CASSPQSKSETQYF.

The chain recombines TRBV13 with TRBJ2-3; 11 bases line up with TRBD2. The junction had 14 bases not matched to a gene; V was cut back by 4 bases and J by 5 bases. Germline-derived CDR1 and CDR2 are PRHDT and FYEKMQ (reference sequence). The CDR3 length is 18 residues. CDR3 in DNA: TGTGCCAGCAGCTCCCCTCGCGGTAGCGGGGGGGCCAGAGATACGCAGTATTTT. Amino acids: CASSSPRGSGGARDTQYF.

The chain couples TRBV7-2 to TRBJ2-1; 8 bases align to TRBD2. CDR1 SGHTA and CDR2 FQGNSA come from the germline V gene. Germline trimming cut 5 bases from V and 4 bases from J; bases unmatched to any gene: 10. The length of the CDR3 is 16 residues. The CDR3 nucleotides read TGTGCCAGCAGCGCCCCGGGGAGCGGGGGTTACAATGAGCAGTTCTTC. It is translated as CASSAPGSGGYNEQFF.

This CDR3 is CATSRERGVNNEQFF. The CDR3 bases are TGTGCCACCAGCAGAGAAAGGGGCGTCAACAATGAGCAGTTCTTC. The chain carries TRBV15 and TRBJ2-1, with a weak D call TRBD1 (5 bases). The CDR3 is made up of 15 amino acids. V lost 0 bases and J 5 bases, leaving 11 bases between the germline ends. Germline V gives CDR1 LNHNV, CDR2 YYDKDF (reference sequence).

CDR3 nucleotide sequence: TGTGCCAGCACCCCCCCGGGACAGCCGTCCCCCCGCAATCAGCCCCAGCATTTT. Translating it yields CASTPPGQPSPRNQPQHF. J is TRBJ1-5 and V is TRBV5-8; TRBD1 matches 7 bases. Germline V gene sequence: CDR1 SGHTS, CDR2 YDEGEE. The CDR3 length is 18 residues. The V and J ends lost 6 bases and 2 bases, in that order; junction bases with no gene match: 17.

The V call is TRBV5-5, the J call TRBJ1-3, with TRBD1 matching 9 bases. The length of the CDR3 is 14 residues. Germline CDR1 is SGHKS and CDR2 is YYEKEE (reference sequence). The junction had 8 bases not matched to a gene; V was cut back by 1 base and J by 12 bases. DNA for the CDR3: TGTGCCAGCAGCTTGTTTGAACAGGGGGCACACATATATTTT. Translating it yields CASSLFEQGAHIYF. Drawing the rest from reference TRBV5-5 and TRBJ1-3, the complete variable domain is DAGVTQSPTHLIKTRGQQVTLRCSPISGHKSVSWYQQVLGQGPQFIFQYYEKEERGRGNFPDRFSARQFPNYSSELNVNALLLGDSALYLCASSLFEQGAHIYFGEGSWLTVV.

The chain carries TRBV19 and TRBJ2-5; 7 positions agree with TRBD1. With V trimmed by 4 bases and J by 1 base, 3 bases remained unmatched. Germline-derived CDR1 and CDR2 are LNHDA and SQIVND (reference sequence). The CDR3 covers 14 residues. The CDR3 coding sequence is TGTGCCAGTAGTAACAGGGACAGCCAAGAGACCCAGTACTTC. This gives the protein CASSNRDSQETQYF.

The chain carries TRBV6-2 or TRBV6-3 and TRBJ1-4; possible D gene TRBD1, 5 bases. The CDR3 is 15 amino acids. Germline values: CDR1 MNHEY, CDR2 SVGEGT. The V gene lost 5 bases and the J gene lost 5 bases, with 15 bases spanning the gap. CDR3 sequence reads: CASSPDSMRNEKLFF. For the CDR3, the DNA is TGTGCCAGCAGTCCAGACAGCATGAGAAATGAAAAACTGTTTTTT.

The chain carries TRBV5-1 and TRBJ2-3; 8 nucleotides match TRBD2. Germline CDR1 is SGHRS and CDR2 is YFSETQ. With 4 bases clipped from V and 6 bases from J, the junction kept 7 bases outside the gene matches. The length of the CDR3 is 14 residues. The CDR3 loop is CASSLGLAWDTQYF. CDR3 nucleotide sequence: TGCGCCAGCAGCCTCGGACTAGCCTGGGATACGCAGTATTTT.

This CDR3 reads CASKRSSRGGYTF. The CDR3 bases are TGTGCCAGCAAGAGATCCTCCCGGGGTGGCTACACCTTC. This chain uses TRBV12-3 or TRBV12-4 with TRBJ1-2; D not certain. V lost 7 bases, J lost 7 bases, and 16 bases lay in between. This CDR3 is built from 13 residues.

This clone was counted only a few times. V and J are TRBV15 and TRBJ1-2; 9 nucleotides match TRBD1. The CDR3 extends over 14 amino acids. CDR1 is LNHNV and CDR2 is YYDKDF in the germline V gene (reference sequence). The junction had 4 bases not matched to a gene; V was cut back by 0 bases and J by 8 bases. CDR3 protein: CATSRDRTGDGYTF. The CDR3 coding sequence is TGTGCCACCAGCAGAGATAGGACAGGGGACGGCTACACCTTC.

V is TRBV6-5 and J is TRBJ2-2; weak D call: TRBD1 (5 bases). The germline gives CDR1 MNHEY, CDR2 SVGAGI. This CDR3 comprises 16 residues. Deletions cut 4 bases from V and 0 bases from J, with 12 bases between. The CDR3 DNA is TGTGCCAGCAGTTTTCAGGGTCCCACGAACACCGGGGAGCTGTTTTTT. This encodes CASSFQGPTNTGELFF.

The CDR3 sequence: CASSSSSDTQYF. The CDR3 nucleotides are TGTGCCAGCAGCTCTAGCTCAGATACGCAGTATTTT. V gene TRBV7-2 combines with J gene TRBJ2-3; D is possibly TRBD2 (5 bases). This CDR3 is 12 amino acids long. The V end was cut by 4 bases, the J end by 4 bases, with 6 bases between. CDR1 and CDR2 (germline): SGHTA, FQGNSA.

The CDR3 region is CASSALAGLQETQYF. The CDR3 DNA reads as TGTGCCAGCAGTGCCCTAGCGGGCCTCCAAGAGACCCAGTACTTC. This chain uses TRBV25-1 with TRBJ2-5, with TRBD2 matching over 8 bases. This CDR3 region has 15 residues. Germline trimming cut 4 bases from V and 1 base from J; bases unmatched to any gene: 5. Germline values: CDR1 MGHDK, CDR2 SYGVNS.

The V gene is TRBV5-1, the J gene TRBJ1-6; D may be TRBD1 (6 bases). V was clipped by 4 bases and J by 7 bases, with 15 bases between them. Germline V gives CDR1 SGHRS, CDR2 YFSETQ. CDR3 length equals 15 residues. CDR3 in amino acids: CASSLGQSSNSPLHF. In DNA form, the CDR3 reads TGCGCCAGCAGCCTAGGACAGTCTTCAAATTCACCCCTCCACTTT.

The genes are TRBV6-1 and TRBJ1-3; D remains unclear. The CDR3 runs to 16 residues. The V end was cut by 0 bases, the J end by 0 bases, with 9 bases between. Germline V gene lookup returns CDR1 MNHNS and CDR2 SASEGT. The CDR3 DNA sequence: TGTGCCAGCAGTGAAGCGCAGGCCTTCTCTGGAAACACCATATATTTT. Translation gives CASSEAQAFSGNTIYF.

This chain's CDR3 is CSASSGTRSPLTEQFF. CDR3 coding DNA: TGCAGTGCTAGTTCCGGGACTAGGTCACCCCTAACCGAGCAGTTCTTC. The J gene is TRBJ2-1, the V gene TRBV20-1, with 8 nucleotides matching TRBD2. The CDR3 consists of 16 residues. V gave up 3 bases and J gave up 10 bases; unmatched junction bases: 17. Germline V CDR1 and CDR2: DFQATT, SNEGSKA (reference sequence).

The chain has TRBV19 and TRBJ1-2, with D uncertain. From germline, CDR1 is LNHDA and CDR2 SQIVND (reference sequence). This CDR3 has 17 residues. Between the trimmed V and J ends, which lost 7 bases and 2 bases, there was a span of 23 bases. The CDR3, as DNA: TGTGCCAGTACCCCATTCAGCGGGGAATTGAACAACTATGGCTACACCTTC. Protein product: CASTPFSGELNNYGYTF.

J is TRBJ1-2 and V is TRBV6-5, with D maybe TRBD1 (6 bases). The CDR3 is 13 amino acids. The ends were cut back, 4 bases at V and 6 bases at J, with 12 bases in the middle. The germline CDR1 and CDR2 sequences are MNHEY and SVGAGI. Here the CDR3 DNA reads TGTGCCAGCAGTTCACCGGGACACCATGGCTACACCTTC. It encodes CASSSPGHHGYTF.

The chain couples TRBV6-5 to TRBJ2-3, with TRBD1 identical over 8 bases. V dropped 6 bases and J dropped 4; count of bases not matched to a gene: 9. Per the germline V gene, CDR1 is MNHEY and CDR2 is SVGAGI. The CDR3 is 15 residues long. The DNA of the CDR3 is TGTGCCAGCAGAATCGGACAGGGAGCAGCAGATACGCAGTATTTT. This sequence encodes CASRIGQGAADTQYF.

The rearrangement joins TRBV27 to TRBJ1-2; the D is unclear. Germline assignment: CDR1 MNHEY and CDR2 SMNVEV (reference sequence). Trimming pared 2 bases from V and 8 bases from J, leaving 15 bases between. This CDR3 is built from 14 residues. This CDR3 reads CASSLLRSMPGYTF. Here the CDR3 DNA reads TGTGCCAGCAGTTTACTGAGAAGTATGCCGGGCTACACCTTC.

This clone was observed once. The chain links TRBV5-3 to TRBJ2-1, with 7 nucleotides matching TRBD2. TRBV5-3 is given ORF status, its function remaining uncertain. The V segment lost 3 bases and the J segment 9 bases; nucleotides outside the gene matches: 12. This CDR3 has 15 amino acids. The CDR3 loop is CARSCPRGRQGEQFF. CDR3 bases: TGTGCCAGAAGCTGCCCGCGGGGGAGGCAGGGTGAGCAGTTCTTC.

The rearrangement uses TRBV7-2 and TRBJ2-1; 7 bases are shared with TRBD1. CDR3 length equals 14 residues. Per germline, CDR1 SGHTA and CDR2 FQGNSA. V shed 5 bases and J 4 bases; nucleotides not matched to a gene: 5. Written as DNA, the CDR3 is TGTGCCAGCAGCCCCGGGACAGAGTACAATGAGCAGTTCTTC. It yields the protein CASSPGTEYNEQFF.

The chain uses TRBV9 and TRBJ1-6, with 7 bases aligning to TRBD1. CDR1 and CDR2 (germline): SGDLS, YYNGEE. The length of the CDR3 is 14 residues. V was clipped by 4 bases and J by 7 bases; unmatched bases: 5. CDR3 DNA: TGTGCCAGCAGCTCGACAGGGCAGAATTCACCCCTCCACTTT. Translating it yields CASSSTGQNSPLHF.

The rearrangement uses TRBV30 and TRBJ1-4, with 9 bases that match TRBD1. The germline V gene encodes CDR1 GTSNPN and CDR2 SVGIG (reference sequence). V was clipped by 7 bases and J by 7 bases; unmatched bases: 4. The CDR3 extends over 12 amino acids. The CDR3 protein is CALGQGFEKLFF. The CDR3 DNA sequence: TGTGCCTTGGGACAGGGCTTTGAAAAACTGTTTTTT.

This clone was observed a handful of times. V is TRBV4-3 and J is TRBJ2-3; 13 positions agree with TRBD2. Germline values: CDR1 LGHNA, CDR2 YSLEER. The length of the CDR3 is 19 residues. The J segment lost 0 bases and the V segment lost 0 bases, leaving 6 bases of the junction unmatched. Here the CDR3 DNA reads TGCGCCAGCAGCCAAGATCGACTAGCGGGGGGCGGGAGCACAGATACGCAGTATTTT. This encodes CASSQDRLAGGGSTDTQYF.

The chain is built from TRBV18 and TRBJ2-7; 9 bases fit TRBD1. The trim removed 2 bases at V and 2 bases at J, leaving 1 base unmatched. The CDR3 sequence is 14 residues long. Per the germline V gene, CDR1 is KGHSH and CDR2 is LQKENI. The CDR3 DNA is TGTGCCAGCTCACCAGGGACAGGGCCCTACGAGCAGTACTTC. It is translated as CASSPGTGPYEQYF.

The rearrangement uses TRBV5-1 and TRBJ2-6; D gene ambiguous. The CDR3 is 16 amino acids. Per the germline V gene, CDR1 is SGHRS and CDR2 is YFSETQ. Trimming took off 0 bases at V and 0 bases at J, with 7 bases between the two ends. CDR3 protein: CASSLVGSSGANVLTF. The CDR3 DNA reads as TGCGCCAGCAGCTTGGTGGGCAGCTCTGGGGCCAACGTCCTGACTTTC.

V usage is TRBV29-1 and J usage is TRBJ2-1; maybe TRBD1 (6 bases). V lost 7 bases and J lost 4, with 14 bases in between. Germline values: CDR1 SQVTM, CDR2 ANQGSEA. CDR3 length: 13 residues. The CDR3 region is CSGMLTGYNEQFF. CDR3 DNA: TGCAGCGGAATGCTAACAGGGTACAATGAGCAGTTCTTC.